The sequence of this T cell receptor beta chain was determined in a study of beta chain features in type 1 diabetes. Looking at the study overall: Cell yields, gender and age were similar in healthy donors and patients.

Study-level points and caveats: Significant though moderate, a shortening of TCRB CDR3s appeared in all four CD4+ subsets of Type 1 diabetes patients. Because the template was cDNA, high-expressing cells might be over-represented.

The entirety of the isolated RNA underwent reverse transcription, so expressed TCRB transcripts were sequenced. Survey-depth immunoSEQ sequencing was used for stem cell-like memory T cells. Sequencing used immunoSEQ multiplex PCR; TCRdb keeps in-frame clones, though not all of them. The data hold about 40,000 clones, with about 50% observed a single time. To note about this clone: Its specificity is not known.

This CDR3 region has 17 residues. The J segment lost 1 base and the V segment lost 6 bases, leaving 6 bases of the junction unmatched. Germline CDR1 MDHEN, CDR2 SYDVKM. The sequence derives from a woman between 25 and 40 years old in good health. The chain is built from TRBV28 and TRBJ2-1, with 13 bases fitting TRBD2. The source material was stem cell memory CD4+ T cells from blood. The chain's CDR3 is CASSPRTSGSSYNEQFF. DNA for the CDR3: TGTGCCAGCAGCCCCCGGACTAGCGGGAGTTCCTACAATGAGCAGTTCTTC.